The table lists the clone carrying this T cell receptor (beta chain) with many counts. Its antigen remains unidentified. TCR beta CDR3 amplification used RNA transcripts. RT-PCR in the first round used HTBI primers; a second-round multiplex PCR followed. TCRdb ran MiXCR on the multiplex PCR reads and lists one entry per CDR3 protein. The table lists about 400,000 distinct CDR3 sequences, 15% to 20% of them singletons. This CDR3 spans 13 amino acids. V lost 6 bases and J lost 0, with 9 bases in between. This entry is derived from a study of Graves' ophthalmopathy and Graves' hyperthyroidism. Study results and limitations: A 13-signature model separated ophthalmopathy from stable hyperthyroidism, roughly 85% sensitivity, 75% to 84% specificity.

The clonotype originates from a young woman with Graves' ophthalmopathy. The chain combines TRBV12-3 or TRBV12-4 with TRBJ2-7; no clear D. The sequenced material came from peripheral blood. The CDR3 loop is CASRPDGSYEQYF. DNA of the CDR3: TGTGCCAGCAGGCCGGACGGCTCCTACGAGCAGTACTTC.